The subject of this entry is one TCR beta chain. Its antigen is unknown. A second PCR of 7 to 11 cycles used a sample-barcoded 5' primer and a J-beta primer mix. TCRdb independently ran MiXCR on the 5' RACE reads; one entry per CDR3 protein. The top ten clones hold 15% to 17% of a sample with hundreds of thousands of distinct CDR3 sequences, approximately 29% of them seen once. This entry belongs to a study of blood T cells in healthy people across ages. Study-level findings and limits: Among T cells, TCR beta diversity per million cells dropped roughly linearly as age rose.

This CDR3 is 14 amino acids long. CDR1 is SEHNR and CDR2 is FQNEAQ in the germline V gene (reference sequence). Trimming took 3 bases from V and 6 from J; bases not matched to a gene: 6. This chain joins TRBV7-9 and TRBJ1-2, with 8 bases lining up with TRBD1. The TCR sequence derives from a woman of 80 years or more in good health. The sample comprised blood. In DNA, the CDR3 is TGTGCCAGCAGCTTGAGACAGGGGATCCATGGCTACACCTTC. As protein: CASSLRQGIHGYTF.